Shown below are 17 T cell receptor beta chains from a single sample sequenced in a study of T-cell reconstitution after alpha-beta-depleted transplantation in children. Unique molecular identifiers were incorporated when the TCRbeta library was constructed. TCRdb used MiXCR to reprocess the PCR reads, holding one entry per CDR3 protein. The data show some 440,000 distinct CDR3 sequences, with 15% to 20% seen just once and approximately 28% held by the top ten. This sample comprised PBMCs, mostly from graft donor cells, obtained 360 days after TCRalphabeta/CD19-depleted stem cell transplant. All receptors come from a boy under two years old who had a stem cell transplant for Wiskott-Aldrich syndrome, so the T cells may come from the graft donor.

This clonotype was picked up many times. This chain connects TRBV2 to TRBJ2-5; D gene ambiguous. V was clipped by 6 bases and J by 5 bases, with 7 bases between them. The CDR3 extends over 11 amino acids. Germline V gives CDR1 SNHLY, CDR2 FYNNEI. In nucleotides, the CDR3 is TGTGCCAGCAGCCGAACGGAGACCCAGTACTTC. It encodes CASSRTETQYF.

This chain joins TRBV27 and TRBJ2-5; D is undetermined. Per germline, CDR1 MNHEY and CDR2 SMNVEV (reference sequence). CDR3 length: 16 amino acids. Between the trimmed V and J ends, which lost 5 bases and 2 bases, there was a span of 18 bases. This chain's CDR3 is CASSPKIRIPQETQYF. The CDR3 bases are TGTGCCAGCAGTCCCAAGATCCGCATTCCTCAAGAGACCCAGTACTTC.

This clonotype was recorded a few times. This rearrangement joins TRBV28 to TRBJ2-6; D gene uncertain. From germline, CDR1 is MDHEN and CDR2 SYDVKM. Between the trimmed V and J ends, which lost 6 bases and 0 bases, there was a span of 15 bases. The CDR3 is 17 amino acids. For the CDR3, the DNA is TGTGCCAGCAGAAAAGGCAGCCGATACTCTGGGGCCAACGTCCTGACTTTC. Its protein is CASRKGSRYSGANVLTF.

This clonotype was detected a few times. This chain joins TRBV3-1 and TRBJ2-7, with D perhaps TRBD2 (5 bases). Trimming removed 4 bases from V and 0 bases from J, with 16 bases in between. Germline values: CDR1 LGHDT, CDR2 YNNKEL (reference sequence). The CDR3 is 16 amino acids. The chain's CDR3 is CASSLLDGVSSYEQYF. CDR3 DNA sequence: TGTGCCAGCAGCCTCCTTGACGGGGTTTCCTCCTACGAGCAGTACTTC.

The table lists this clonotype with a few counts. The chain employs TRBV7-8 and TRBJ2-2; D possibly matches TRBD1 or TRBD2 (7 bases each). The ends were cut back, 3 bases at V and 0 bases at J, with 14 bases in the middle. The CDR3 loop spans 17 amino acids. Per germline, CDR1 SGHVS and CDR2 FQNEAQ. The CDR3 loop reads CASSLGRGLANTGELFF. The CDR3 region has the DNA TGTGCCAGCAGCTTGGGGAGGGGGCTCGCGAACACCGGGGAGCTGTTTTTT.

CDR3 nucleotide sequence: TGTGCCAGCAGCTTAGCGGTCGGACTAGCGGGATGGAATGAGCAGTTCTTC. Amino acids: CASSLAVGLAGWNEQFF. The chain is built from TRBV7-9 and TRBJ2-1; 12 nucleotides agree with TRBD2. This CDR3 spans 17 amino acids. Germline CDR1 SEHNR, CDR2 FQNEAQ (reference sequence). V was clipped by 0 bases and J by 7 bases; unmatched bases: 7. The full variable domain, with the rest looked up from reference TRBV7-9 and TRBJ2-1, is DTGVSQNPRHKITKRGQNVTFRCDPISEHNRLYWYRQTLGQGPEFLTYFQNEAQLEKSRLLSDRFSAERPKGSFSTLEIQRTEQGDSAMYLCASSLAVGLAGWNEQFFGPGTRLTVL.

The chain couples TRBV20-1 to TRBJ2-2; 7 positions agree with TRBD1. The germline gives CDR1 DFQATT, CDR2 SNEGSKA (reference sequence). V shed 5 bases and J 6 bases; nucleotides not matched to a gene: 9. This CDR3 is 14 amino acids long. The CDR3 bases are TGCAGTGCTTTCCGGGACAGATTGGCCGGGGAGCTGTTTTTT. It specifies CSAFRDRLAGELFF.

The genes are TRBV7-9 and TRBJ2-7; the match to TRBD2 covers 8 bases. CDR1 and CDR2 from the germline V gene are SEHNR and FQNEAQ (reference sequence). CDR3 length: 16 amino acids. J lost 2 bases, V lost 6 bases, and 12 bases had no gene match. The CDR3 bases are TGTGCCAGCAGTCCCCCGAGTGCGGGGGGTACCTACGAGCAGTACTTC. Translating gives CASSPPSAGGTYEQYF.

The CDR3 sequence is CASSLALRLQPQHF. The DNA for the CDR3 is TGTGCCAGCAGCTTAGCGTTGCGGTTGCAGCCCCAGCATTTT. The chain has TRBV7-2 and TRBJ1-5, with D unresolved. CDR3 size: 14 residues. Trimming stripped 0 bases from V and 7 bases from J, with 10 bases between. Looked up from germline, CDR1 is SGHTA and CDR2 is FQGNSA.

This clonotype occurred a few times. The chain has TRBV20-1 and TRBJ2-1; no firm D call. CDR1 DFQATT and CDR2 SNEGSKA come from the germline V gene (reference sequence). The germline V and J ends were trimmed by 2 bases and 7 bases, with 9 bases remaining between them. The CDR3 has 12 residues. Written as DNA, the CDR3 is TGCAGTGCTAGACAGGTGGGAAATGAGCAGTTCTTC. Amino acids: CSARQVGNEQFF.

A few counts support this clonotype. The rearrangement links TRBV6-5 to TRBJ2-1, with TRBD2 matching 11 bases. The CDR3 is made up of 15 amino acids. Germline CDR1 MNHEY, CDR2 SVGAGI. The V and J ends lost 1 base and 9 bases, in that order; junction bases with no gene match: 5. The CDR3 nucleotides are TGTGCCAGCAGTTACTTTCTAGCGGGGGGTGGTGAGCAGTTCTTC. Residues: CASSYFLAGGGEQFF.

This chain joins TRBV20-1 and TRBJ2-7; the match to TRBD1 covers 8 bases. Germline trimming cut 1 base from V and 3 bases from J; bases unmatched to any gene: 5. This CDR3 is 14 amino acids long. Germline CDR1 DFQATT, CDR2 SNEGSKA (reference sequence). In nucleotides, the CDR3 is TGCAGTGCTAGAGGAGGACAGGGCTACTACGAGCAGTACTTC. Amino acid sequence: CSARGGQGYYEQYF.

The table lists this clonotype with a few counts. The rearrangement joins TRBV4-2 to TRBJ2-3; perhaps TRBD2 as D (6 bases). This CDR3 has 15 amino acids. V lost 3 bases and J lost 2, with 12 bases in between. The V gene's germline CDR1 is LGHNA and CDR2 YNFKEQ. In nucleotides, the CDR3 is TGTGCCAGCAGCCAGGGTGCGGGGTACACAGATACGCAGTATTTT. Residues: CASSQGAGYTDTQYF.

This clonotype showed up just a few times. The chain recombines TRBV5-1 with TRBJ2-1, with D uncertain. The CDR3 sequence is 15 residues long. V was cut by 5 bases and J by 2 bases, with 14 bases left in between. Germline CDR1 SGHRS, CDR2 YFSETQ. The CDR3 nucleotides are TGCGCCAGCAGGCTAGGGCAGAGCACCTACAATGAGCAGTTCTTC. Protein sequence: CASRLGQSTYNEQFF.

A few counts support this clonotype. The chain recombines TRBV6-5 with TRBJ1-1; 7 nucleotides line up with TRBD1. Per germline, CDR1 MNHEY and CDR2 SVGAGI. The V and J ends lost 2 bases and 7 bases, in that order; junction bases with no gene match: 7. The CDR3 consists of 14 residues. The CDR3 nucleotides are TGTGCCAGCAGTTACCTGACAGGGTTCGTTGAAGCTTTCTTT. Protein product: CASSYLTGFVEAFF.

The chain recombines TRBV30 with TRBJ2-1; D is uncertain. The ends were cut back, 3 bases at V and 5 bases at J, with 11 bases in the middle. This CDR3 region has 13 residues. Per the germline V gene, CDR1 is GTSNPN and CDR2 is SVGIG (reference sequence). The CDR3 DNA reads as TGTGCCTGGAGGGATGTCCCAAACAATGAGCAGTTCTTC. Amino acid sequence: CAWRDVPNNEQFF.

The chain carries TRBV4-2 and TRBJ2-1; 7 positions agree with TRBD1. After removal of 1 base from V and 16 bases from J, the junction contained 10 bases not matched to a gene. This CDR3 spans 13 amino acids. The germline V gene encodes CDR1 LGHNA and CDR2 YNFKEQ. The CDR3 is CASSQGRGQLTFF. The CDR3 DNA reads as TGTGCCAGCAGCCAAGGCAGGGGACAGTTAACTTTCTTC.